Reported below is one TCR beta chain. The antigen remains unidentified. This entry comes from a study of cytomegalovirus exposure and HLA in healthy donors. In the study overall: Earlier, 95 million to 120 million unique TCR beta sequences were recovered from roughly 200 million T cells by an analysis.

Study-level results: What was likely a sequencing artifact was a cluster of highly shared sequence variants. An apparent linkage of common viral pathogens to several of the most significant clusters emerged in a later analysis.

With 60 Vbeta and 13 Jbeta primers, the PCR was carried out. Produced via immunoSEQ multiplex PCR; TCRdb's table is partial and in-frame only. The sample shows 100,000 or so clones, 76% of them seen only once. This clonotype was sampled from a woman aged 45-60 years in good health and CMV-seropositive. Sequenced material: PBMCs.

The CDR3 bases are TGCAGTGCTAAGTCTACCCCGCAGTATTTT. It is translated as CSAKSTPQYF. This chain joins TRBV20-1 and TRBJ2-3; D unresolved. V was trimmed by 4 bases and J by 10 bases, leaving 9 bases between them. Looked up from germline, CDR1 is DFQATT and CDR2 is SNEGSKA (reference sequence). This CDR3 comprises 10 residues.